Sequencing of this TCR beta chain was carried out in a study of cytomegalovirus exposure and HLA in healthy donors. Background on the study: The same platform was used for the 130 or so validation repertoires as for the roughly 660 first-cohort repertoires, as reported in a later analysis.

V shed 8 bases and J 8 bases; nucleotides not matched to a gene: 7. This CDR3 is 12 amino acids long. CDR1 MNHEY and CDR2 SVGAGI come from the germline V gene. Data came from immunoSEQ multiplex PCR; TCRdb stores just in-frame clones and leaves some out. The sample lists roughly 300,000 clones, approximately 90% occurring once. Comment on this clone: Its target is unknown.

Findings and caveats of the study: Cytomegalovirus association was listed for approximately 160 TCR beta chains.

Material for sequencing was PBMCs. This receptor was identified in a woman aged 18-29 years in good health and CMV-seronegative. The chain is built from TRBV6-5 and TRBJ2-5; 8 bases agree with TRBD1. The CDR3 protein is CASSQGASTQYF. The DNA for the CDR3 is TGTGCCAGCTCCCAGGGGGCGTCAACCCAGTACTTC.